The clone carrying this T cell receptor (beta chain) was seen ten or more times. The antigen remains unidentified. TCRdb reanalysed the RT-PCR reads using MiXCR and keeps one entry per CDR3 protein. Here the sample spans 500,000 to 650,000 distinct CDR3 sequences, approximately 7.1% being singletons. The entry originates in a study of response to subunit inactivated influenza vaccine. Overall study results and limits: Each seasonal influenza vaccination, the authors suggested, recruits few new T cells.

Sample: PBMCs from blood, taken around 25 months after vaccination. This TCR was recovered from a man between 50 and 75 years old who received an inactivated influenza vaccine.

The CDR3 sequence: CASSPFGQYTEAFF. In DNA form, the CDR3 reads TGTGCCAGCAGCCCCTTCGGACAGTACACTGAAGCTTTCTTT. This chain joins TRBV7-2 and TRBJ1-1; D possibly corresponds to TRBD1 (6 bases). This CDR3 has 14 amino acids. V dropped 5 bases and J dropped 3 bases, with 13 bases sitting between them. Germline CDR1 SGHTA, CDR2 FQGNSA. The whole variable domain, remainder taken from reference TRBV7-2 and TRBJ1-1, is GAGVSQSPSNKVTEKGKDVELRCDPISGHTALYWYRQSLGQGLEFLIYFQGNSAPDKSGLPSDRFSAERTGGSVSTLTIQRTQQEDSAVYLCASSPFGQYTEAFFGQGTRLTVV.